This T cell receptor (beta chain) was retrieved from a study of Ad26.COV2.S vaccination and SARS-CoV-2 variants. Measured with immunoSEQ multiplex PCR; TCRdb has only the in-frame clones, and not every one. Of about 350,000 clones listed, approximately 90% are singletons. V was trimmed by 3 bases and J by 7 bases, leaving 15 bases between them. The germline V gene encodes CDR1 SGHTA and CDR2 FQGNSA. CDR3 length: 14 amino acids. Treatment here: some 19 received Ad26.COV2.S at low or high dose, single or two shots; about 5 received placebo; per-sample allocation not given. On day 63 after the first injection, vaccine and placebo recipients gave samples.

The receptor comes from a person aged 18-60 years who received the Ad26.COV2.S COVID-19 vaccine or a placebo. This rearrangement joins TRBV7-2 to TRBJ1-2; a possible D gene is TRBD1 (6 bases). Sequenced here: peripheral blood, sampled in a trial of Ad26.COV2.S vaccine versus placebo. This chain's CDR3 is CASSLGGAVVGYTF. The CDR3 DNA sequence: TGTGCCAGCAGCTTGGGGGGGGCCGTGGTTGGCTACACCTTC. Full variable domain (missing parts from reference TRBV7-2 and TRBJ1-2): GAGVSQSPSNKVTEKGKDVELRCDPISGHTALYWYRQSLGQGLEFLIYFQGNSAPDKSGLPSDRFSAERTGGSVSTLTIQRTQQEDSAVYLCASSLGGAVVGYTFGSGTRLTVV.